This T cell receptor beta chain was sequenced for a study of cytomegalovirus exposure and HLA in healthy donors. Overall study: An early release of data contained about 85 million unique TCRs, which came from HLA-typed donors. Study-wide findings and caveats: In an earlier analysis, about 87% or about 30%: the productive usage of most TCR beta V segments. Most of the CMV-associated TCR beta chains (in a later analysis) appeared to be HLA-restricted.

The PCR used 60 Vbeta and 13 Jbeta primers. Sequencing was performed with immunoSEQ multiplex PCR; in TCRdb, only in-frame clones are kept and a portion is missing. There are over 50,000 clones in the sample; approximately 80% occur only once, and approximately 1.7% lies in the top ten. A word on this clone: Its antigen is undetermined.

The CDR3 covers 15 residues. V was clipped by 1 base and J by 3 bases, with 13 bases between them. Germline V gives CDR1 SGHKS, CDR2 YYEKEE (reference sequence). This clonotype was obtained from a man in his forties in good health and CMV-seronegative. Source material: PBMCs. The chain carries TRBV5-5 and TRBJ1-1; TRBD1 might be the D (6 bases). CDR3 loop: CASSLPLQGYTEAFF. The CDR3 DNA is TGTGCCAGCAGCTTGCCCCTACAGGGTTACACTGAAGCTTTCTTT.